This TCR beta chain came from a study of long-term antiretroviral therapy in people with HIV. Study in general: The 2015 recommendation for immediate ART came about a decade after the earliest samples.

All donors provided no fewer than one pre-ART and no fewer than two post-ART PBMC samples. At survey level, the immunoSEQ assay was run in its v3.0 version. Only in-frame clones appear in the TCRdb table, and some are missing; sequencing was by immunoSEQ multiplex PCR. The sample records some 11,000 clones, about 80% being singletons. This clone was seen only once. Sequenced here: unsorted PBMCs, sampled about 7 years after starting antiretroviral therapy. The receptor was derived from a man aged 45-60 years with HIV.

CDR3 residues: CASNAAPDMNYGYTF. The CDR3 DNA sequence: TGTGCCAGCAATGCGGCCCCGGACATGAACTATGGCTACACCTTC. The chain employs TRBV6-1 and TRBJ1-2; a weak D match, TRBD1 (5 bases). With 7 bases removed from V and 2 bases from J, the gap between germline ends came to 17 bases. Germline CDR1 MNHNS, CDR2 SASEGT. CDR3 length equals 15 residues.